This is a list of T cell receptor beta chains from one sample in a study of blood T cell repertoires in COVID-19. Libraries were prepared by immunoSEQ multiplex PCR; TCRdb keeps only in-frame clonotypes and omits some of them. The repertoire holds 85,000 to 95,000 clones, with 80% to 90% as singletons. Sequenced input: peripheral blood. These TCRs come from a human donor with acute or convalescent COVID-19. The donor label of this sample is uncertain. Both conserved end residues are part of each CDR3. A D gene is named only where the DNA matches it firmly. Clone size, where shown, is once, few, many, or a class for clones that have expanded.

d_call cdr3_length j_call v_call clone_size cdr3_nt cdr3_aa
NA 15 TRBJ1-5 TRBV3-1/TRBV3-2 NA TGTGCCAGCAGCCAAGGGGGCAGGGGCAATCAGCCCCAGCATTTT CASSQGGRGNQPQHF
NA 15 TRBJ1-5 TRBV12-2 NA TGTGCAAGTCGCTTAAGACAGAAGGGCAATCAGCCCCAGCATTTT CASRLRQKGNQPQHF
NA 13 TRBJ1-5 TRBV7-9 NA TGTGCCAGCAGCTTGGGGGCGGAACAGCCCCAGCATTTT CASSLGAEQPQHF
NA 11 TRBJ2-3 TRBV7-9 few TGTGCCAGCAGCCTCACAGATACGCAGTATTTT CASSLTDTQYF
NA 16 TRBJ1-4 TRBV18 few TGTGCCAGCTCCCTGAACGTAGGGACATGGGGAGAAAAACTGTTTTTT CASSLNVGTWGEKLFF
NA 16 TRBJ1-1 TRBV19 NA TGTGCCAGCCGCCTCCAGCCCCAGGGAGGGAGTACTGAAGCTTTCTTT CASRLQPQGGSTEAFF
NA 12 TRBJ2-5 TRBV24-1 once TGTGCCACCTCGAGGGACCAAGAGACCCAGTACTTC CATSRDQETQYF
TRBD1 13 TRBJ1-2 TRBV6-6 NA TGTGCCAGCAGTCCGGGACAGATCTATGGCTACACCTTC CASSPGQIYGYTF
NA 13 TRBJ1-1 TRBV3-1/TRBV3-2 NA TGTGCCAGCAGCCAAGAGGCTAGTACTGAAGCTTTCTTT CASSQEASTEAFF
NA 15 TRBJ1-1 TRBV7-9 NA TGTGCCAGCAGCTTAACCGACAGTCCGGCTTCTGAAGCTTTCTTT CASSLTDSPASEAFF
TRBD1 15 TRBJ2-7 TRBV11-3 NA TGTGCCAGCACCCAGACAGGGGCCGAAAACTACGAGCAGTACTTC CASTQTGAENYEQYF
NA 11 TRBJ1-1 TRBV6-5 few TGTGCCAGCAGTTACGGGGGGAAGGCTTTCTTT CASSYGGKAFF
NA 16 TRBJ2-1 TRBV7-9 few TGTGCCAGCAGCTTAGGGGGCTCCAGCCCCTACAATGAGCAGTTCTTC CASSLGGSSPYNEQFF
TRBD2 15 TRBJ2-1 TRBV14 NA TGTGCCAGCAGCCAAATAGCGGGGGGGTCTTCTGAGCAGTTCTTC CASSQIAGGSSEQFF
TRBD1 15 TRBJ2-2 TRBV19 NA TGTGCCAGTAGTGATGGACAGGGGGTCACCGGGGAGCTGTTTTTT CASSDGQGVTGELFF
NA 15 TRBJ1-1 TRBV5-1 NA TGCGCCAGCAGCTTGGACGGACTCATGAACACTGAAGCTTTCTTT CASSLDGLMNTEAFF
TRBD1 13 TRBJ1-2 TRBV29-1 once TGCAGCGTTGAGTGGGGACAGGGTGTTGGCTACACCTTC CSVEWGQGVGYTF
TRBD1 15 TRBJ2-7 TRBV19 NA TGTGCCAGTAGTACGTCCGGGACAGGGGTCTACGAGCAGTACTTC CASSTSGTGVYEQYF
TRBD2 15 TRBJ2-5 TRBV7-2 NA TGTGCCAGCAGCTTAGCCGGGACTAGCCTAGAGACCCAGTACTTC CASSLAGTSLETQYF
NA 12 TRBJ2-7 TRBV6-5 NA TGTGCCAGCAGTCGACCGGGGGACAGAGAGTACTTC CASSRPGDREYF
NA 17 TRBJ2-3 TRBV9 NA TGTGCCAGCAGCGTAGTGGCGGGGGCCTTGAGAGGGGATACGCAGTATTTT CASSVVAGALRGDTQYF
TRBD1 14 TRBJ1-5 TRBV7-8 NA TGTGCCAGCAGCTCTCAGGGGGACTCTGGACCCCAGCATTTT CASSSQGDSGPQHF
TRBD2 14 TRBJ2-2 TRBV28 few TGTGCCAGCAGTTTACTAGCGGTCGCCGGGGAGCTGTTTTTT CASSLLAVAGELFF
NA 15 TRBJ2-5 TRBV9 NA TGTGCCAGCAGCGTAGGCCGGCGGAATCCGGAGACCCAGTACTTC CASSVGRRNPETQYF
TRBD2 14 TRBJ2-5 TRBV2 NA TGTGCCAGCAGGGACGGGGGGGCAGAAGAGACCCAGTACTTC CASRDGGAEETQYF
NA 14 TRBJ1-1 TRBV2 NA TGTGCCAGCACCGTTGAGGGGGTCAGCACTGAAGCTTTCTTT CASTVEGVSTEAFF
NA 14 TRBJ1-4 TRBV5-1 NA TGCGCCAGCAGGGCTTTACTAGGAGGTGAAAAACTGTTTTTT CASRALLGGEKLFF
TRBD1 16 TRBJ2-1 TRBV18 NA TGTGCCAGCTCACCAAATAGGCGGACAGGGGGCGATGAGCAGTTCTTC CASSPNRRTGGDEQFF
TRBD1 16 TRBJ2-7 TRBV5-1 NA TGCGCCAGCAGCTTGGAATTGGGACAGGGGTCCTACGAGCAGTACTTC CASSLELGQGSYEQYF
NA 13 TRBJ1-3 TRBV12-3/TRBV12-4 NA TGTGCCAGCAGAGTCAGCTCTGGAAACACCATATATTTT CASRVSSGNTIYF
TRBD1 14 TRBJ1-5 TRBV19 few TGTGCCAGTAGTATGGACAGGGGATATCAGCCCCAGCATTTT CASSMDRGYQPQHF
TRBD2 15 TRBJ2-3 TRBV10-3 NA TGTGCCACAAAACTAGCGGGGGGGGGCGCAGATACGCAGTATTTT CATKLAGGGADTQYF
NA 14 TRBJ2-3 TRBV7-9 NA TGTGCCAGCAGCCAGGCTCTAGCTACAGATACGCAGTATTTT CASSQALATDTQYF
TRBD2 17 TRBJ2-5 TRBV5-1 NA TGCGCCAGCAGCTCCGGAAGCTGGGGGGGGACCCAAGAGACCCAGTACTTC CASSSGSWGGTQETQYF
NA 14 TRBJ2-7 TRBV29-1 NA TGCAGCGTTGCCACAGGGTTTCTGTCGGGCGAGCAGTACTTC CSVATGFLSGEQYF
NA 15 TRBJ2-3 TRBV24-1 NA TGTGCCACCAGTGAACCCAGGGAAAGCACAGATACGCAGTATTTT CATSEPRESTDTQYF
TRBD1 14 TRBJ1-6 TRBV6-5 NA TGTGCCAGCAGTACCAACAGGGGGAATTCACCCCTCCACTTT CASSTNRGNSPLHF
NA 14 TRBJ2-2 TRBV28 NA TGTGCCAGCAGTTTACGGCAGGGGACCGGGGAGCTGTTTTTT CASSLRQGTGELFF
NA 14 TRBJ1-2 TRBV11-3 NA TGTGCCAGCAGCTTCGGCAGATCAGGATATGGCTACACCTTC CASSFGRSGYGYTF
TRBD1 13 TRBJ1-6 TRBV30 NA TGTGCCTGGAGGACGACAGGGGACTCACCCCTCCACTTT CAWRTTGDSPLHF
NA 14 TRBJ1-6 TRBV9 NA TGTGCCAGCAGCGTAGCCGATAAACTTTCACCCCTCCACTTT CASSVADKLSPLHF
NA 15 TRBJ1-2 TRBV28 NA NA CASSSSGGLNYGYTF
TRBD2 16 TRBJ2-7 TRBV5-4 few TGTGCCAGCAGCTTGGTACTCAGCGGGGGGGCCTTCGAGCAGTACTTC CASSLVLSGGAFEQYF
TRBD1 13 TRBJ1-6 TRBV9 NA TGTGCCAGCAGCACACAGGGGTATTCACCCCTCCACTTT CASSTQGYSPLHF
NA 14 TRBJ2-1 TRBV11-3 NA TGTGCCAGCAGCTTAGGATTATCTGGCCATGAGCAGTTCTTC CASSLGLSGHEQFF
NA 14 TRBJ1-3 TRBV18 NA TGTGCCAGCTCACCTGATAGCTCTGGAAACACCATATATTTT CASSPDSSGNTIYF
TRBD2 14 TRBJ2-1 TRBV7-2 NA TGTGCCAGCCGAGCGGGGGGGCCCTACAATGAGCAGTTCTTC CASRAGGPYNEQFF
NA 15 TRBJ2-5 TRBV7-2 few TGTGCCAGCAGTCAAAGGGGGGGGGTCCAAGAGACCCAGTACTTC CASSQRGGVQETQYF
NA 15 TRBJ1-4 TRBV28 NA TGTGCCAGCAGTTTTCGAGGGTTGGCTAATGAAAAACTGTTTTTT CASSFRGLANEKLFF
NA 15 TRBJ1-1 TRBV5-1 NA TGCGCCAGCAGCTTGGCGGCAGGGTCGAACACTGAAGCTTTCTTT CASSLAAGSNTEAFF
TRBD1 16 TRBJ1-5 TRBV19 few TGTGCCAGTAGTATAGATCTTGGACAGGGGCGACAGCCCCAGCATTTT CASSIDLGQGRQPQHF
NA 15 TRBJ2-1 TRBV2 few TGTGCCAGCTCTCCTAGCTACCTCTCCTACAATGAGCAGTTCTTC CASSPSYLSYNEQFF
TRBD1 12 TRBJ2-7 TRBV6-5 NA TGTGCCACTCGGGACAGGAGCTACGAGCAGTACTTC CATRDRSYEQYF
NA 15 TRBJ1-5 TRBV10-2 NA TGCGCCAGCAGGGCGGGAGGGAGGGGCAATCAGCCCCAGCATTTT CASRAGGRGNQPQHF
NA 16 TRBJ1-1 TRBV5-6 NA TGTGCCAGCAGCTTGGAATTGGGGCGGGAGAACACTGAAGCTTTCTTT CASSLELGRENTEAFF